The T cell receptor (beta chain) under discussion was sequenced for a study of cytomegalovirus exposure and HLA in healthy donors (dated by TCRdb to between 2016 and 2019). For context, the study as a whole: An earlier analysis of 587 of the donors reported 250 to 300 Gb of sequence data and approximately 120 million unique TCR beta sequences obtained from some 200 million T cells. Approximately 300 gigabases of sequencing data and around 88 million unique TCR sequences made up an early release that covered under 750 HLA-typed donors. Of the 300 to 450 genotyped donors, over 80% were placed in the genetic ancestry cluster associated with self-reported Caucasian donors. The study was designed to test whether signatures of past pathogen exposure could be identified by cataloging public T cell receptors. The study used immunosequencing to profile the T cell repertoires of approximately 690 subjects and linked those repertoires to cytomegalovirus serostatus. Along with the approximately 650-subject first cohort, a separate validation cohort of approximately 110 different subjects was used. To predict cytomegalovirus infection status, the study combined high-throughput TCR immunosequencing, statistical association of individual TCRs with disease status, and machine learning. A later analysis re-examined previously published TCR beta repertoires from several hundred donors and added high-resolution HLA genotyping to investigate patterns of TCR occurrence. Rather than using new phenotypic data, the later analysis identified candidate immune exposures from TCR beta sequences and from how often those sequences occurred across donors. To decide whether each TCR beta V gene segment behaved as functional or pseudogenic, an earlier analysis of fewer than 750 of the donors relied on high-throughput TCR beta sequencing. Donor age, sex, ethnicity and CMV serostatus were compiled together with the repertoire data. Genome-wide SNP genotypes for about 60% of the roughly 670 donors were used in a later genetic analysis, which treated that subset as a discovery cohort. Every repertoire in the discovery cohort had been generated on one and the same sequencing platform. HLA typing covered class I and class II loci at four-digit resolution. Typing coverage differed by locus: A, B, C, DRB1 and DQB1 were typed in about 620-630 donors, DQA1 in about 500, DPA1 in roughly 590, and DPB1 in 472. Roughly 5 DR-DQ haplotypes were treated as single units for association and clustering because of strong linkage in the cohort. Across 398 genotyped donors of the cohort, an average of approximately 220,000 unique TCR beta nucleotide sequences per donor were sequenced, and approximately 17% of those sequences were non-productive.

Comment on this clone: Its antigen is unknown. Base qualities are not at hand, and no much larger clone is one base apart.

Broader findings and caveats from the paper: A cluster of highly shared sequence variants was judged likely to represent a technical artifact of the sequencing pipeline. While some public TCRs were present in many individuals, most TCR sequences turned up only very rarely across donors. Because some donors lacked HLA typing at each locus, the association tests relied only on the typed subset. Presence/absence analyses assumed roughly uniform sequencing depth across donors, an assumption that may not hold. In a later analysis, most CMV-associated TCR beta chains were found to appear HLA-restricted, with HLA associations seemingly driven largely by CMV exposure. The classifier was reported to diagnose cytomegalovirus status with high specificity and sensitivity in both the original cohort and the validation cohort. Assigning TCR associations to individual alleles was difficult when HLA alleles, especially DR and DQ, strongly co-occurred. Specific HLA alleles were associated with roughly 17,000 TCR beta sequences at a false discovery rate of 0.05 in a later analysis. According to a later analysis, TCR association rates differed among HLA loci, with DRB1 alleles showing the most associated TCRs and HLA-C alleles showing the fewest. Only TCR beta chains were sequenced in this cohort, and the absence of alpha or paired-chain data limited detectable features. CMV serostatus was the only immune exposure information available for the cohort. In an earlier analysis of about 550 of the donors, most TCR beta V segments were observed in productive rearrangements about 87% or about 30% of the time, broadly matching IMGT annotations. In a later analysis, HLA-associated TCR beta chains showed more clonal expansion and lower generation probabilities than non-associated chains that were equally common. Linkage disequilibrium might explain the correlated functional status among segregating V segments, but an unknown experimental factor could not be excluded. An association between a missense DCLRE1C variant and V-gene and J-gene trimming of TCR beta chains was found in a later genetic analysis and replicated in an independent cohort. In vitro tests confirmed that a few of the cytomegalovirus-associated TCR beta chains recognize cytomegalovirus antigens. Because counts were too low, about 15 rarely observed V segments, including chromosome 9 orphons, were left out of the earlier analysis of about 500 of the donors. Some IMGT-functional V segments, including TRBV6-2 and TRBV6-3, could not be distinguished by the 87-base-pair reads and were therefore excluded. A further reported finding was that TCR beta sequences accurately predicted the HLA-A and HLA-B alleles for most subjects in the first cohort. In a later genetic analysis, fewer N-insertions in productive TCRs were reported among donors in an Asian-associated ancestry cluster than the roughly 700-donor mean. In a later analysis, several top co-occurrence clusters were reported to appear linked to parvovirus B19, influenza, CMV and Epstein-Barr virus. The authors suggested that the approach could potentially be generalized to other disease states and immunological phenotypes. In the study, 150 to 200 TCR beta chains were listed as associated with cytomegalovirus.

The library was prepared using the immunoSEQ multiplex PCR assay. The multiplex PCR relied on a mix of 60 forward primers for TCR Vbeta segments and 13 reverse primers for TCR Jbeta segments. A multiplex PCR assay on genomic DNA amplified the CDR3 region of rearranged TCR beta genes. On the Illumina HiSeq System, the amplified TCR beta libraries were sequenced as 87-base-pair reads. Concerning the study's data processing: In a later analysis, tens of millions of unique TCR beta chains were counted across the 650 to 700 repertoires, and approximately 9.9 million of these chains were shared by at least two donors. A nearest-neighbor algorithm error-corrected the raw reads and collapsed the reads into unique sequences, merging closely related sequences to remove PCR and sequencing errors. CDR3 sequences were aligned to IMGT reference sequences to assign V, D and J gene segments. For a sequence to be retained, a match of at least six nucleotides was required to both a V gene segment and a J gene segment. A rearrangement counted as productive if the CDR3 had no stop codons and remained in frame with V and J, and every other rearrangement counted as non-productive. CDR3 was defined by IMGT convention, running from the second conserved V-encoded cysteine to the conserved J-encoded phenylalanine. Sequences without an unambiguous match to a single V gene segment were excluded from the earlier analysis of 450 to 750 of the donors. An earlier analysis of approximately 590 of the donors classified V segments as functional when productive rearrangements were above 56.7% and as segregating when the standard deviation between donors was above 5%. A statistical classification framework was developed to diagnose cytomegalovirus status using the catalog of TCR beta chain sequences. A later analysis assigned V and J genes by comparing TCR nucleotide sequences with IMGT/GENE-DB human TR gene sequences. A later analysis assigned CDR3 sequences and most-parsimonious VDJ recombination scenarios with the TCRdist pipeline. A later analysis defined each TCR beta chain by its CDR3 amino acid sequence plus V-gene family, and excluded reads lacking a unique V-gene family. To address suspected cross-contamination and a sequencing artifact, a later analysis removed some 620 highly shared, low-generation-probability nucleotide sequences. In a later analysis, a clonal expansion index for each public chain was calculated from normalized within-repertoire ranks of inferred template counts. A later analysis computed generation probabilities with a VDJ recombination model fitted to out-of-frame rearrangements, and checked the results against IGoR. In a later analysis, hypergeometric tests were used to score TCR-TCR, TCR-HLA and TCR-CMV co-occurrence, with a repertoire-size bias correction applied to TCR pairs. False discovery rates were estimated in a later analysis by permuting HLA or CMV assignments 20 times. In a later analysis, co-occurring TCRs were grouped using DBSCAN, with TCRdist sequence similarity added in when clustering inside HLA-allele-positive subsets. Repertoires with fewer than 30,000 or more than 120,000 public chains were left out of co-occurrence clustering, as were roughly five repertoires with anomalous nucleotide sharing. Imported from immuneACCESS, the table was reduced by TCRdb to in-frame sequences with V and J called. These copies leave out some clones; in studies compared against another copy, an unresolved V gene accounts for under half, and the cause of the remainder is not known. V and J calls and clone size are given by that table; D and trimming were obtained from the DNA. The sample yields some 140,000 clones; 73% were counted once. 1.3% of the sample belongs to the ten largest clones.

Here V drops 7 bases and J drops 6 bases, and the junction holds 7 bases not matched to any gene. The CDR1 and CDR2 encoded by the germline V gene are LGHNT and FRNRAP. Spanning cysteine to phenylalanine, the CDR3 consists of 14 amino acids. Only CDR3 DNA remains: 42 bases, in frame from the first base. The cohort comprised under 700 healthy bone marrow donors. Cohort members were all nominally healthy when sampled, although unrecorded immune exposures were likely present. The donor tested CMV seronegative, placing the donor among the 350 to 400 seronegative members of the cohort. A peripheral blood sample was collected from each donor, and TCR beta sequencing was performed on peripheral blood mononuclear cells. The Qiagen DNeasy Blood Extraction Kit was used to extract genomic DNA from the blood cell samples.

The chain joins TRBV12-5 to TRBJ1-1; 11 central nucleotides agree with TRBD1. What was sequenced was PBMCs. This clonotype originated in a woman aged 40 to 50 in good health and CMV-seronegative. Read as DNA, the sequence is TGTGCTAGTGCCACCGGACAGGGGGCGTCTGAAGCTTTCTTT. Its protein reads: CASATGQGASEAFF.